This T cell receptor (beta chain) was found in a study of Graves' ophthalmopathy and Graves' hyperthyroidism. Broader study findings: The blood repertoire also included most expanded thyroid clonotypes above 0.001 frequency.

Investigators amplified TCR beta CDR3 regions from RNA transcripts. HTBI primers primed a first-round RT-PCR, and a second-round multiplex PCR followed. TCRdb itself ran the multiplex PCR reads through MiXCR, one entry per CDR3 protein. Of hundreds of thousands of distinct CDR3 sequences in the sample, roughly 21% were seen once. To note about this clonotype: Its antigen is undetermined.

With a duration under 3 months, ophthalmopathy in the donors showed moderate-to-severe activity, CAS ≥3 and NOSPECS ≥4. Excluded: other autoimmune disease, uncontrolled infection, pregnancy or lactation. Physicians reached a diagnosis by relying on clinical symptoms, serum thyroxine, TRAb, thyroid ultrasound and orbital computed tomography. V trimming: 2 bases; J trimming: 5 bases; junction bases outside the gene matches: 6. Germline loops: CDR1 MNHEY, CDR2 SMNVEV (reference sequence). CDR3 size: 14 residues. The clonotype originates from a woman between 50 and 59 years old with Graves' ophthalmopathy. Sequenced material: peripheral blood. The chain is built from TRBV27 and TRBJ2-7; 7 bases align to TRBD2. The CDR3 DNA reads TGTGCCAGCAGTTTAGCGGGAGTCCGTGACGAGCAGTACTTC. This sequence encodes CASSLAGVRDEQYF.